This T cell receptor beta chain was sequenced during a study of Ad26.COV2.S vaccination and SARS-CoV-2 variants (TCRdb year 2021). About the investigation overall: Donors in the vaccine arm were drawn from COV1001, a multicentre, randomized, double-blind, placebo-controlled phase I-IIa trial testing Ad26.COV2.S in healthy adults. Ad26.COV2.S was administered intramuscularly at a dose of 5x10^10 or 1x10^11 viral particles, either as one shot or as two shots given 56 days apart. TCRbeta repertoire sequencing served as the tool for gauging how specific and how broad the SARS-CoV-2-reactive T cell receptors were following Ad26.COV2.S vaccination. The TCR-sequenced set comprised approximately 32 samples: 19 Ad26.COV2.S vaccine recipients, 5 placebo recipients and 8 SARS-CoV-2 convalescent individuals. Trial participants were randomized into five groups of five: low-dose or high-dose Ad26.COV2.S given once or twice, or placebo on both occasions. Blinding of investigators to trial group allocation was maintained during experiments and outcome assessment. Study-wide conclusions, independent of this receptor: Spike-specific TCR breadth was higher in Ad26.COV2.S recipients than in placebo recipients (P = 0.0014). The authors noted that total T cell responses may have been underestimated by the TCR breadth and depth analyses. The study was not powered for comparison of responses between vaccine doses or regimens. After vaccination, substantial breadth of spike-specific CD8+ and CD4+ T cell responses was reported. Non-spike TCR breadth was comparable between vaccine and placebo recipients, consistent with the vaccine containing only spike.

Between the V and J ends, shortened by 2 bases and 4 bases respectively, the junction contains 12 bases. From the cysteine up to the phenylalanine, the CDR3 has a length of 14 residues. CDR3 DNA is the only sequence kept; it has 42 bases, read in frame from the first base. For CDR1 and CDR2, the germline V gene lists MDHEN and SYDVKM. The immunoSEQ Assay was used to sequence TCRbeta CDR3 regions. After extraction, genomic DNA underwent amplification by bias-controlled multiplex PCR, followed by high-throughput sequencing. In the authors' own workflow: To quantify the absolute abundance of every unique TCRbeta CDR3 region, sequences were collapsed and filtered. T cell fraction was estimated by normalizing TCRbeta template counts to usable DNA, which was measured by amplifying reference genes present in all nucleated cells. Repertoire TCRs were annotated as SARS-CoV-2-specific by exact matching of V gene, CDR3 amino acid sequence and J gene to a known reactive TCR set. The reference SARS-CoV-2 TCR set was derived from MIRA and filtered for enrichment in COVID-19-positive ImmuneCODE repertoires, a step that removed public or cross-reactive TCRs. Using the MIRA antigens, annotated TCRs were further analysed by specific ORF or by position within an ORF. Breadth was defined as the number of annotated unique rearrangements divided by the total number of unique productive rearrangements, and depth was defined as the summed frequency of the annotated unique rearrangements. Two-sided Wilcoxon rank-sum tests were applied when comparing TCR breadth between groups. Here the immuneACCESS table is served through TCRdb, limited to in-frame sequences with V and J called. Missing clones are a known gap in these copies; in checked studies unresolved V genes cover under half, and the rest lacks a known reason. V and J calls plus clone size are reproduced from that table; the DNA served to infer D and trimming. The sample table shows hundreds of thousands of clones, and roughly 89% are seen once. 2% to 3% of the sample is in the top ten clones.

The treatment or condition label here, explained by the study, means: roughly 19 received Ad26.COV2.S at low or high dose, single or two shots; a few received placebo; per-sample allocation not given. Repertoires of vaccine and placebo recipients were sequenced from samples taken on day 63 after the first injection. In Cohort 1b, roughly 25 adults aged 18-55 years were enrolled at a single site in Boston, USA, between 29 July and 7 August 2020. As a vaccine, Ad26.COV2.S was a replication-incompetent adenovirus type 26 vector that expressed a prefusion-stabilized SARS-CoV-2 spike protein derived from the original Wuhan strain. A word on this clone: Its antigen specificity is not known. No base quality information exists; no much larger clone differs at one position.

Sequencing used peripheral blood, obtained in a trial of Ad26.COV2.S vaccine versus placebo. The chain was built from TRBV28 and TRBJ2-7, with an unclear D gene assignment. The clonotype comes from a person between 18 and 60 years old who received the Ad26.COV2.S COVID-19 vaccine or a placebo. CDR3 sequence: CASSLLDLSYEQYF. The nucleotides read TGTGCCAGCAGTTTACTGGACCTCTCTTACGAGCAGTACTTC.